Below are 19 T cell receptor beta chains sequenced from a single sample in a study of shared clonotypes between healthy human individuals. Sequencing used immunoSEQ multiplex PCR; TCRdb keeps in-frame clones, though not all of them. The repertoire holds about 2.4 million clones, with over 85% as singletons. The sequencing sample was made of naive CD4+ T cells sorted from blood. Subset specified: CD45RA+ positively selected. The receptors were gathered from a man aged 18-30 years in good health.

V usage is TRBV9 and J usage is TRBJ2-5; maybe TRBD2 (6 bases). Germline V gene sequence: CDR1 SGDLS, CDR2 YYNGEE. Between the trimmed V and J ends, which lost 0 bases and 3 bases, there was a span of 12 bases. The CDR3 spans 15 residues. DNA for the CDR3: TGTGCCAGCAGCGTAGCGGGGAGGAGTGAAGAGACCCAGTACTTC. It encodes CASSVAGRSEETQYF.

J is TRBJ2-5 and V is TRBV4-1; 8 bases line up with TRBD2. Per germline, CDR1 MGHRA and CDR2 YSYEKL. This CDR3 contains 17 residues. The V segment lost 0 bases and the J segment 4 bases; nucleotides outside the gene matches: 10. The CDR3 protein is CASSQDKGAGAAETQYF. CDR3 bases: TGCGCCAGCAGCCAAGATAAAGGAGCGGGAGCGGCAGAGACCCAGTACTTC.

In DNA form, the CDR3 reads TGTGCCAGCAGCTTGGAGCGGATAGTCTCCTACGAGCAGTACTTC. Translating gives CASSLERIVSYEQYF. The chain carries TRBV5-7 and TRBJ2-7, with D maybe TRBD2 (5 bases). TRBV5-7 carries the ORF label, with uncertain function. The germline V and J ends were trimmed by 0 bases and 0 bases, with 10 bases remaining between them. CDR3 size: 15 residues.

This rearrangement joins TRBV6-5 to TRBJ1-1; tentative D call: TRBD1 (6 bases). The V gene lost 6 bases and the J gene lost 8 bases, with 13 bases spanning the gap. The CDR3 spans 12 residues. Germline V gene sequence: CDR1 MNHEY, CDR2 SVGAGI. The DNA of the CDR3 is TGTGCCAGCAGCAAACCAGGGGAGGAAGCTTTCTTT. Residues: CASSKPGEEAFF.

This clone was recorded a few times. At the DNA level, this CDR3 is encoded by other sequences in the same sample as well. This rearrangement joins TRBV6-6 to TRBJ2-2; D is uncertain. This CDR3 contains 11 residues. Trimming took off 6 bases at V and 4 bases at J, with 3 bases between the two ends. Germline assignment: CDR1 MNHNY and CDR2 SVGAGI (reference sequence). The DNA for the CDR3 is TGTGCCAGCAGCATCACCGGGGAGCTGTTTTTT. Protein sequence: CASSITGELFF.

J is TRBJ2-1 and V is TRBV19, with TRBD2 matching 13 bases. This CDR3 has 17 amino acids. V dropped 5 bases and J dropped 4; count of bases not matched to a gene: 8. CDR1 and CDR2 (germline): LNHDA, SQIVND (reference sequence). CDR3 amino acids: CASSLRTSGSGYNEQFF. Here the CDR3 DNA reads TGTGCCAGTAGTCTCCGGACTAGCGGGAGCGGGTACAATGAGCAGTTCTTC. Supplemented by reference TRBV19 and TRBJ2-1, the full variable domain reads DGGITQSPKYLFRKEGQNVTLSCEQNLNHDAMYWYRQDPGQGLRLIYYSQIVNDFQKGDIAEGYSVSREKKESFPLTVTSAQKNPTAFYLCASSLRTSGSGYNEQFFGPGTRLTVL.

V gene TRBV7-2 combines with J gene TRBJ2-7; possibly TRBD2 for D (6 bases). V was pared by 1 base and J by 5 bases, with 15 bases between. Looked up from germline, CDR1 is SGHTA and CDR2 is FQGNSA. This CDR3 region has 15 residues. The DNA for the CDR3 is TGTGCCAGCAGCTTAGGTCCTCCTACTAGCCACGAGCAGTACTTC. Its protein product is CASSLGPPTSHEQYF. Together with reference TRBV7-2 and TRBJ2-7, the CDR3 gives the full variable domain: GAGVSQSPSNKVTEKGKDVELRCDPISGHTALYWYRQSLGQGLEFLIYFQGNSAPDKSGLPSDRFSAERTGGSVSTLTIQRTQQEDSAVYLCASSLGPPTSHEQYFGPGTRLTVT.

As concerns this clone: The germline gene is not matched at one end of the junction; a read error may be the cause. This chain joins TRBV11-2 and TRBJ1-3, with a tentative D call TRBD1 (5 bases). Germline lookup yields CDR1 SGHAT and CDR2 FQNNGV. The CDR3 sequence is 15 residues long. CDR3 protein: CASSLGTLSGNTIYF. The DNA for the CDR3 is TGTGCCAGCAGTTTAGGGACGCTCTCTGGAAACACCATATATTTT. The complete variable domain, with remaining parts taken from reference TRBV11-2 and TRBJ1-3, reads EAGVAQSPRYKIIEKRQSVAFWCNPISGHATLYWYQQILGQGPKLLIQFQNNGVVDDSQLPKDRFSAERLKGVDSTLKIQPAKLEDSAVYLCASSLGTLSGNTIYFGEGSWLTVV.

J is TRBJ1-2 and V is TRBV6-5; 7 bases match TRBD1. V shed 6 bases and J 2 bases; nucleotides not matched to a gene: 6. Germline V gene sequence: CDR1 MNHEY, CDR2 SVGAGI. The length of the CDR3 is 14 residues. The CDR3, as DNA: TGTGCCAGCAGACGGGACAGCGCCAACTATGGCTACACCTTC. Amino acid sequence: CASRRDSANYGYTF.

This chain joins TRBV6-5 and TRBJ2-7, with 8 bases identical to TRBD1. This CDR3 has 14 amino acids. The germline CDR1 and CDR2 sequences are MNHEY and SVGAGI. The junction had 6 bases not matched to a gene; V was cut back by 5 bases and J by 3 bases. The CDR3 DNA reads TGTGCCAGCAGTCACGGGACAGGTATCTACGAGCAGTACTTC. Translating gives CASSHGTGIYEQYF.

The CDR3 region is CAWSVRLRGQPQHF. The CDR3 DNA reads TGTGCCTGGAGTGTTCGGCTCCGTGGTCAGCCCCAGCATTTT. J is TRBJ1-5 and V is TRBV30; no reliable D call. V lost 0 bases to trimming and J lost 6 bases, with 12 bases between them. CDR3 size: 14 residues. Germline values: CDR1 GTSNPN, CDR2 SVGIG (reference sequence).

The gene calls are TRBV2 and TRBJ1-5, with no clear D. The germline V and J ends were trimmed by 3 bases and 6 bases, with 15 bases remaining between them. Germline V gene lookup returns CDR1 SNHLY and CDR2 FYNNEI. This CDR3 comprises 15 residues. CDR3 DNA: TGTGCCAGCAGTGATGTCTTGGTTTCGGGTCAGCCCCAGCATTTT. Translated, it gives CASSDVLVSGQPQHF.

The CDR3 here is CASSPIVPTASNEKLFF. In DNA form, the CDR3 reads TGTGCCAGCTCACCAATAGTCCCGACAGCCTCTAATGAAAAACTGTTTTTT. The chain has TRBV18 and TRBJ1-4, with D perhaps matching TRBD1 (5 bases). The CDR3 loop spans 17 amino acids. V gave up 2 bases and J gave up 3 bases, with 16 bases separating them. CDR1 KGHSH and CDR2 LQKENI come from the germline V gene.

The V gene is TRBV2, the J gene TRBJ2-1; 9 nucleotides match TRBD2. The J segment lost 8 bases and the V segment lost 0 bases, leaving 11 bases of the junction unmatched. The CDR3 length is 17 residues. Looked up from germline, CDR1 is SNHLY and CDR2 is FYNNEI. DNA of the CDR3: TGTGCCAGCAGTGAAGCTCAACTAGCGGGCAGGCTTGATGAGCAGTTCTTC. As protein: CASSEAQLAGRLDEQFF. Using reference TRBV2 and TRBJ2-1 for the parts outside the CDR3, the full variable domain is EPEVTQTPSHQVTQMGQEVILRCVPISNHLYFYWYRQILGQKVEFLVSFYNNEISEKSEIFDDQFSVERPDGSNFTLKIRSTKLEDSAMYFCASSEAQLAGRLDEQFFGPGTRLTVL.

V gene TRBV28 combines with J gene TRBJ1-3, with D possibly TRBD1 on 5 matching bases. Trimming left V 10 bases short and J 0 bases short, with 13 bases between. This CDR3 spans 14 amino acids. CDR1 is MDHEN, CDR2 SYDVKM, per germline. CDR3 protein: CATGTPHSGNTIYF. CDR3 nucleotide sequence: TGTGCCACAGGGACTCCCCACTCTGGAAACACCATATATTTT. Drawing the rest from reference TRBV28 and TRBJ1-3, the complete variable domain is DVKVTQSSRYLVKRTGEKVFLECVQDMDHENMFWYRQDPGLGLRLIYFSYDVKMKEKGDIPEGYSVSREKKERFSLILESASTNQTSMYLCATGTPHSGNTIYFGEGSWLTVV.

The sample holds one count of this clone. Other DNA sequences in the same sample also yield this CDR3. This chain's CDR3 is CASSIVTGGGNQPQHF. CDR3 nucleotides: TGTGCCAGTAGTATTGTGACAGGGGGGGGCAATCAGCCCCAGCATTTT. J is TRBJ1-5 and V is TRBV19, with 9 positions matching TRBD1. The CDR3 length is 16 residues. J was trimmed by 2 bases and V by 3 bases; bases with no gene match: 5. The germline V gene encodes CDR1 LNHDA and CDR2 SQIVND (reference sequence).

Of note for this clone: Other DNA sequences from this sample encode an identical CDR3 as well. The rearrangement uses TRBV11-2 and TRBJ1-4, with unresolved D. Trimming removed 4 bases at V and 8 bases at J, with 8 bases between. CDR1 SGHAT and CDR2 FQNNGV come from the germline V gene. The CDR3 is 12 residues long. CDR3 residues: CASSSQREKLFF. CDR3 bases: TGTGCCAGCAGCTCTCAGAGAGAAAAACTGTTTTTT.

This clone was seen only once. The chain is built from TRBV19 and TRBJ2-4, with 8 nucleotides matching TRBD1. CDR3 length: 16 amino acids. Germline V CDR1 and CDR2: LNHDA, SQIVND (reference sequence). V dropped 3 bases and J dropped 6; count of bases not matched to a gene: 10. The CDR3 DNA reads TGTGCCAGTAGTATTTCGGACAGGGTCTCACTAAACATTCAGTACTTC. This encodes CASSISDRVSLNIQYF. Filled out from reference TRBV19 and TRBJ2-4, the complete variable domain reads DGGITQSPKYLFRKEGQNVTLSCEQNLNHDAMYWYRQDPGQGLRLIYYSQIVNDFQKGDIAEGYSVSREKKESFPLTVTSAQKNPTAFYLCASSISDRVSLNIQYFGAGTRLSVL.

Points on this clone: The identical CDR3 is also encoded by other nucleotide sequences in the sample. The chain combines TRBV28 with TRBJ2-2; D unclear. This CDR3 region has 12 residues. Germline V gene sequence: CDR1 MDHEN, CDR2 SYDVKM. With 3 bases removed from V and 6 bases from J, the gap between germline ends came to 5 bases. Here the CDR3 reads CASSLFAGELFF. The CDR3 DNA sequence: TGTGCCAGCAGTTTGTTTGCCGGGGAGCTGTTTTTT.